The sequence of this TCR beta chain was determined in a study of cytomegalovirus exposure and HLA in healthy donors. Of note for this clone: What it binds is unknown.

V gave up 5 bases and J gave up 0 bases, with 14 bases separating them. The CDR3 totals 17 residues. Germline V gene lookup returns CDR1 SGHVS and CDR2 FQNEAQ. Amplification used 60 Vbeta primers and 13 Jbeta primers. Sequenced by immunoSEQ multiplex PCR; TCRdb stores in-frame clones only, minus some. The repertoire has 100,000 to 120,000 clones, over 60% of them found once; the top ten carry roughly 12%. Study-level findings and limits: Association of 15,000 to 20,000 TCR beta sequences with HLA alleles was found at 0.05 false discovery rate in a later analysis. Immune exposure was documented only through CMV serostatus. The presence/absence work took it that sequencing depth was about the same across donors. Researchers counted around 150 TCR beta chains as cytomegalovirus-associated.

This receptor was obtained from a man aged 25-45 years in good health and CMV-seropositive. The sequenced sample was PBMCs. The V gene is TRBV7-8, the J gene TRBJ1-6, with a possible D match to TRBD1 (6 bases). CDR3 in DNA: TGTGCCAGCAGCGCCGTCGACAGGAGCTCCTATAATTCACCCCTCCACTTT. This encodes CASSAVDRSSYNSPLHF.